One sample yielded the 5 T cell receptor beta chains listed below, sequenced in a study of molecular identifiers for immune sequencing clone quantification. One entry per CDR3 protein results from TCRdb running MiXCR on the PCR reads. Among hundreds of thousands of distinct CDR3 sequences listed, just under 20% were seen once. Sequencing was done on a sample of naive CD8+ T cells from blood, with Jurkat cell RNA spiked in. Subset denoted: FACS-sorted CD8+CD4-CCR7+CD45RA+ naive T cells. Source of these receptors: a human donor in good health. Some libraries in this study had Jurkat cell RNA spiked in.

This clonotype has ten or more counts. V is TRBV7-9 and J is TRBJ2-3; a possible D gene is TRBD2 (5 bases). This CDR3 region has 18 residues. CDR1 is SEHNR, CDR2 FQNEAQ, per germline (reference sequence). Trimming cost V 2 bases and J 0 bases, with 18 bases left between them. The DNA for the CDR3 is TGTGCCAGCAGCTTATTCAGTCCCGCGGACTGGAGCACAGATACGCAGTATTTT. It translates to CASSLFSPADWSTDTQYF.

Comments on this clonotype: A single base separates this from a much larger clone, so it may be a read error. The chain carries TRBV5-1 and TRBJ2-2; D gene unclear. The germline CDR1 and CDR2 sequences are SGHRS and YFSETQ. With 4 bases removed from V and 6 bases from J, the gap between germline ends came to 19 bases. This CDR3 spans 16 amino acids. CDR3 sequence (DNA): TGCGCCAGCAGCCCCACCAGCCGCAGTAACTCCGGGGAGCTGTTTTTT. Its protein product is CASSPTSRSNSGELFF.

This clonotype was observed many times. The chain links TRBV28 to TRBJ1-1; unclear D gene. Trimming removed 3 bases at V and 3 bases at J, with 8 bases between. The CDR3 runs 13 residues. Germline V gives CDR1 MDHEN, CDR2 SYDVKM. The CDR3 nucleotides read TGTGCCAGCAGTTTTAGGCCGGACACTGAAGCTTTCTTT. Translation gives CASSFRPDTEAFF.

This clonotype has only a few counts. This sequence joins TRBV12-5 and TRBJ1-5; perhaps TRBD1 as D (6 bases). The V and J ends lost 2 bases and 6 bases respectively, with 17 bases between them. Per germline, CDR1 LGHNT and CDR2 FRNRAP. The CDR3 length is 16 residues. The CDR3 protein is CASGLPGHTRPQPQHF. The CDR3 bases are TGTGCTAGTGGTTTGCCGGGACATACTCGACCTCAGCCCCAGCATTTT.

At least ten counts were recorded for this clonotype. The V gene is TRBV6-1, the J gene TRBJ1-6, with D possibly being TRBD1 (5 bases). The CDR3 spans 18 residues. V was cut by 2 bases and J by 4 bases, with 18 bases left in between. Germline-derived CDR1 and CDR2 are MNHNS and SASEGT. The CDR3 spells CASSERRGSSGYNSPLHF. CDR3 nucleotide sequence: TGTGCCAGCAGTGAACGCCGGGGAAGCTCAGGGTATAATTCACCCCTCCACTTT.